This passage covers 5 T cell receptor beta chains from one sample sequenced in a study of blood T cell repertoires in COVID-19. The method was immunoSEQ multiplex PCR; TCRdb's version includes in-frame clones alone and lacks a portion of them. The data show 98,000 or so clones, with about 91% seen just once and around 5.8% held by the top ten. The sequencing sample was made of peripheral blood. All receptors come from a human donor in a cohort sampled during active COVID-19.

V and J are TRBV6-5 and TRBJ2-1; D perhaps matches TRBD2 (7 bases). The CDR3 extends over 16 amino acids. Germline CDR1 is MNHEY and CDR2 is SVGAGI. V lost 4 bases and J 4 bases, leaving 17 bases between the germline ends. CDR3 nucleotide sequence: TGTGCCAGCAGTTGGGGGGGGGCGTTACCATACAATGAGCAGTTCTTC. Protein product: CASSWGGALPYNEQFF.

V usage is TRBV4-2 and J usage is TRBJ2-2; 7 nucleotides line up with TRBD2. V lost 6 bases to trimming and J lost 5 bases; unmatched junction nucleotides: 21. The germline V gene has CDR1 LGHNA and CDR2 YNFKEQ. The CDR3 is made up of 19 amino acids. The CDR3 loop is CASRPTTGGSSFGTGELFF. The CDR3 DNA reads as TGTGCCAGCAGACCTACGACGGGCGGGAGTTCTTTTGGGACCGGGGAGCTGTTTTTT.

CDR3 protein: CASSPRTSGHTDTQYF. Here the CDR3 DNA reads TGCGCCAGCAGCCCCCGGACTAGCGGACACACAGATACGCAGTATTTT. This chain connects TRBV4-3 to TRBJ2-3; 10 bases map to TRBD2. The trim removed 4 bases at V and 2 bases at J, leaving 6 bases unmatched. Germline CDR1 is LGHNA and CDR2 is YSLEER. This CDR3 contains 16 residues.

V gene TRBV10-1 combines with J gene TRBJ2-3; 10 bases match TRBD2. The germline V gene encodes CDR1 WNHNN and CDR2 SYGVQD (reference sequence). The V gene end was trimmed by 0 bases and the J gene end by 9 bases; junction bases not matched to a gene: 9. The CDR3 totals 16 residues. This CDR3 reads CASSESISSGRGTQYF. The CDR3 bases are TGCGCCAGCAGTGAGTCAATATCTAGCGGGAGAGGGACGCAGTATTTT.

This rearrangement joins TRBV9 to TRBJ1-2, with 9 bases lining up with TRBD1. The V segment lost 4 bases and the J segment 1 base; nucleotides outside the gene matches: 11. The CDR3 is 17 amino acids. Germline-derived CDR1 and CDR2 are SGDLS and YYNGEE. CDR3 residues: CASSTTGGALDNYGYTF. The CDR3 DNA sequence: TGTGCCAGCAGCACCACAGGGGGCGCCTTGGATAACTATGGCTACACCTTC.